This TCR beta chain emerged from a study of CD8 T cells in ankylosing spondylitis. A quantitative 5'-RACE method, one with molecular barcodes, was used to make TCR beta libraries. MiXCR, run by TCRdb on the 5' RACE reads, gives a single entry per CDR3 protein. The table has some 150,000 distinct CDR3 sequences, 44% seen once. V lost 6 bases, J lost 7 bases, and 9 bases lay in between. The CDR3 has 11 amino acids. Germline values: CDR1 MNHNY, CDR2 SVGAGI (reference sequence). Sequencing was done on a sample of synovial fluid, either unsorted or a sorted T cell fraction (not recorded which). This rearrangement joins TRBV6-6 to TRBJ1-2; D perhaps matches TRBD1 (6 bases). The clonotype originates from a male donor with ankylosing spondylitis. CDR3 DNA sequence: TGTGCCAGCAGCCAGGGGACTGGCTACACCTTC. Its protein product is CASSQGTGYTF.